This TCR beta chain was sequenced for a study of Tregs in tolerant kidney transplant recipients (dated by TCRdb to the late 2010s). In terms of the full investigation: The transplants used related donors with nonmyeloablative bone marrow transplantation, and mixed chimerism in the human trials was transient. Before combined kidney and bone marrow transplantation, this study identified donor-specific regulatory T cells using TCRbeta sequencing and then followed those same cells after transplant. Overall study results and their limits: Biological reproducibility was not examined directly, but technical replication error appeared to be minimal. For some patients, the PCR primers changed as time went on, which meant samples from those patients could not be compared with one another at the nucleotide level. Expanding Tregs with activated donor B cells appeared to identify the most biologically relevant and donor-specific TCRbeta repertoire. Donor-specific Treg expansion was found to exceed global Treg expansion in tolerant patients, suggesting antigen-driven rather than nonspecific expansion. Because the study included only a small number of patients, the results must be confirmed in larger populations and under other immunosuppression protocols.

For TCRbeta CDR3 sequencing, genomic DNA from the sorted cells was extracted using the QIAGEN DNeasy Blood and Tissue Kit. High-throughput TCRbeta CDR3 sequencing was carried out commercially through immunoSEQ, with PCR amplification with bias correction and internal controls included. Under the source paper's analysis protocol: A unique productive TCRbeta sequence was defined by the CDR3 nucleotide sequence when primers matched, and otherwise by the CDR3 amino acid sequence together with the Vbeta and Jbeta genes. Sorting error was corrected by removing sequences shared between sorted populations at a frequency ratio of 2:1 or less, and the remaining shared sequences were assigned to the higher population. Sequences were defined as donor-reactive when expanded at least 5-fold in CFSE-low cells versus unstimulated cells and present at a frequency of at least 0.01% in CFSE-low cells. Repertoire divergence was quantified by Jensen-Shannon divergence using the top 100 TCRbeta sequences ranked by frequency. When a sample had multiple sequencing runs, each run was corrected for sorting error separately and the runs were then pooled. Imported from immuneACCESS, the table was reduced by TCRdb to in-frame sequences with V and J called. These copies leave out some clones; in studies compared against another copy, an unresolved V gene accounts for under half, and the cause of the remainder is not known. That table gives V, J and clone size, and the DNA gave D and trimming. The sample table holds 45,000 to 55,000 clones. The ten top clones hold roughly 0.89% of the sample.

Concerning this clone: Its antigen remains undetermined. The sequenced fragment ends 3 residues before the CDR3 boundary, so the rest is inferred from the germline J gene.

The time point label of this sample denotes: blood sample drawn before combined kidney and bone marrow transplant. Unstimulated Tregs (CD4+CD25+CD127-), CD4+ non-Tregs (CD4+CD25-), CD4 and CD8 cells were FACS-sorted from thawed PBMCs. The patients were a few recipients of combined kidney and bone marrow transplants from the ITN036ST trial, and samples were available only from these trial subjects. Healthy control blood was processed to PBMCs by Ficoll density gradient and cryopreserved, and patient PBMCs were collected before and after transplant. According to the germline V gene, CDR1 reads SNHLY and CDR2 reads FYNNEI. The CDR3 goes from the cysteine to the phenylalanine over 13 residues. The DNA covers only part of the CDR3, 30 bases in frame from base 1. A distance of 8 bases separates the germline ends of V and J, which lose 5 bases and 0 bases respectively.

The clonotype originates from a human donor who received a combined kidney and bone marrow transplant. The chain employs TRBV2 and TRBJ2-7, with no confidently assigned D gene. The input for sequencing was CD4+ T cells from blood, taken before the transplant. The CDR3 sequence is CASSRASSYEQYF. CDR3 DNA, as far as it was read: TGTGCCAGCAGTCGAGCTAGCTCCTACGAG.